The next 19 T cell receptor beta chains were all read from a single sample in a study of T-cell reconstitution after alpha-beta-depleted transplantation in children. A library of TCRbeta sequences, prepared with unique molecular identifiers, was generated. In TCRdb, the PCR reads were re-called with MiXCR into one record per CDR3 protein. The table lists nearly 400,000 distinct CDR3 sequences, about a fifth of them singletons, with approximately 3.9% in the top ten. The sample in question was PBMCs from the stem cell graft donor, obtained from the stem cell graft. All receptors derive from a human donor who donated a stem cell graft to a child with acute myeloid leukemia.

This chain links TRBV7-6 with TRBJ2-3; TRBD2 is a possible D gene (6 bases). The CDR3 has 19 amino acids. V lost 1 base to trimming and J lost 1 base, with 21 bases between them. The germline gives CDR1 SGHVS, CDR2 FNYEAQ. The CDR3 DNA is TGTGCCAGCAGCTTAGAGGTAGCGTCTACCGGAGGGGGCACAGATACGCAGTATTTT. This encodes CASSLEVASTGGGTDTQYF.

This chain connects TRBV20-1 to TRBJ1-6; D ambiguous. Trimming took off 5 bases at V and 8 bases at J, with 10 bases between the two ends. CDR1 is DFQATT and CDR2 is SNEGSKA in the germline V gene (reference sequence). The CDR3 has 12 amino acids. This chain's CDR3 is CSAEDKDSPLHF. The CDR3 bases are TGCAGTGCTGAAGACAAGGATTCACCCCTCCACTTT.

This clonotype was recorded a few times. This chain links TRBV3-1 with TRBJ2-7; 8 nucleotides match TRBD2. The CDR3 has 14 residues. V was clipped by 1 base and J by 4 bases; unmatched bases: 3. The germline gives CDR1 LGHDT, CDR2 YNNKEL (reference sequence). CDR3 sequence (DNA): TGTGCCAGCAGCCAAGGACTAGCGAGTTACGAGCAGTACTTC. It encodes CASSQGLASYEQYF.

V gene TRBV12-3 or TRBV12-4 combines with J gene TRBJ2-2, with a tentative D call TRBD2 (5 bases). With 3 bases removed from V and 0 bases from J, the gap between germline ends came to 8 bases. CDR3 length: 15 residues. The CDR3 DNA reads as TGTGCCAGCAGTTTGGGGAGCACGAACACCGGGGAGCTGTTTTTT. It is translated as CASSLGSTNTGELFF.

J is TRBJ2-5 and V is TRBV27, with a weak D call TRBD1 (5 bases). Trimming took off 3 bases at V and 2 bases at J, with 13 bases between the two ends. The CDR3 totals 15 residues. The germline V gene encodes CDR1 MNHEY and CDR2 SMNVEV (reference sequence). The CDR3 reads CASSLAGFYQETQYF. CDR3 bases: TGTGCCAGCAGTTTGGCAGGGTTCTATCAAGAGACCCAGTACTTC.

This clonotype was recorded a few times. The chain links TRBV12-3 or TRBV12-4 to TRBJ1-5, with a possible D match to TRBD1 (6 bases). Trimming pared 7 bases from V and 5 bases from J, leaving 9 bases between. This CDR3 has 12 amino acids. As DNA, the CDR3 is TGTGCCAGCAAGGGGGGGCATCAGCCCCAGCATTTT. Residues: CASKGGHQPQHF.

This chain links TRBV20-1 with TRBJ2-7; 14 bases are shared with TRBD2. The CDR3 consists of 15 residues. V lost 2 bases and J lost 4; bases outside the gene matches: 4. Germline-derived CDR1 and CDR2 are DFQATT and SNEGSKA (reference sequence). In nucleotides, the CDR3 is TGCAGTGCTAGACGAGGACTAGCGGGGGGATACGAGCAGTACTTC. Protein product: CSARRGLAGGYEQYF.

This clonotype was counted ten times or more. The chain carries TRBV20-1 and TRBJ2-3; 11 bases fit TRBD2. Germline V lookup: CDR1 DFQATT, CDR2 SNEGSKA (reference sequence). The CDR3 contains 17 residues. The V and J ends lost 2 bases and 4 bases, in that order; junction bases with no gene match: 11. The CDR3 DNA follows: TGCAGTGCTAGAATGGGCCTAGCGGGAGGTTGGGCAGATACGCAGTATTTT. This encodes CSARMGLAGGWADTQYF.

The chain carries TRBV6-1 and TRBJ1-2, with 9 bases identical to TRBD1. CDR1 MNHNS and CDR2 SASEGT come from the germline V gene. The CDR3 has 14 amino acids. V lost 6 bases to trimming and J lost 0 bases; unmatched junction nucleotides: 2. CDR3 sequence reads: CASRWTGANYGYTF. CDR3 nucleotides: TGTGCCAGCAGGTGGACAGGGGCTAACTATGGCTACACCTTC.

The rearrangement joins TRBV5-6 to TRBJ2-5; no reliable D call. CDR3 length equals 15 residues. V was pared by 0 bases and J by 5 bases, with 14 bases between. Germline CDR1 and CDR2: SGHDT and YYEEEE. The CDR3 protein is CASSLERGDWETQYF. The CDR3, as DNA: TGTGCCAGCAGCTTGGAGCGAGGTGATTGGGAGACCCAGTACTTC.

Turning to this clonotype: A junction end diverges from the germline sequence, so it may reflect a read error. The chain couples TRBV29-1 to TRBJ2-7; D remains ambiguous. The CDR3 is 12 amino acids. Germline lookup yields CDR1 SQVTM and CDR2 ANQGSEA. The CDR3 region is CIVGPSAYEQYF. The CDR3 DNA follows: TGCATCGTTGGTCCCTCGGCCTACGAGCAGTACTTC.

The chain recombines TRBV7-9 with TRBJ2-3, with a tentative D call TRBD2 (5 bases). Germline assignment: CDR1 SEHNR and CDR2 FQNEAQ (reference sequence). This CDR3 has 15 amino acids. The V end was cut by 5 bases, the J end by 6 bases, with 18 bases between. As DNA, the CDR3 is TGTGCCAGCAGCCGTCTAGACATAGGAGGCGATACGCAGTATTTT. Translation gives CASSRLDIGGDTQYF.

CDR3 loop: CASSDSGSTDTQYF. CDR3 in DNA: TGTGCCAGCAGTGATAGCGGCAGCACAGATACGCAGTATTTT. V gene TRBV25-1 combines with J gene TRBJ2-3, with D perhaps matching TRBD2 (6 bases). The V end lost 3 bases, the J end lost 0 bases, and 7 bases lay between the germline ends. This CDR3 contains 14 residues. Germline V lookup: CDR1 MGHDK, CDR2 SYGVNS.

This clonotype was detected ten times or more. The gene calls are TRBV7-6 and TRBJ2-1, with 13 bases aligning to TRBD2. The germline gives CDR1 SGHVS, CDR2 FNYEAQ. CDR3 length: 17 residues. Trimming at V came to 2 bases and at J to 4 bases, leaving 5 bases not matched to a gene. The CDR3: CASSLSRTSGSYNEQFF. In DNA form, the CDR3 reads TGTGCCAGCAGCTTATCTAGGACTAGCGGGAGTTACAATGAGCAGTTCTTC. The full variable domain, completed using reference TRBV7-6 and TRBJ2-1, is GAGVSQSPRYKVTKRGQDVALRCDPISGHVSLYWYRQALGQGPEFLTYFNYEAQQDKSGLPNDRFSAERPEGSISTLTIQRTEQRDSAMYRCASSLSRTSGSYNEQFFGPGTRLTVL.

This clonotype was found a few times. The rearrangement uses TRBV11-2 and TRBJ2-1; possible D gene TRBD2, 6 bases. The CDR3 totals 15 residues. The germline V gene encodes CDR1 SGHAT and CDR2 FQNNGV. V lost 7 bases to trimming and J lost 4 bases, with 17 bases between them. CDR3 DNA sequence: TGTGCCAGCACCCTAACCGGGGACTTTTACAATGAGCAGTTCTTC. Protein sequence: CASTLTGDFYNEQFF.

This clonotype was picked up a small number of times. The chain has TRBV7-9 and TRBJ1-1; 10 bases are shared with TRBD1. The CDR3 contains 14 residues. The ends lost 8 bases at V and 6 bases at J; junction bases unmatched: 9. The germline V gene encodes CDR1 SEHNR and CDR2 FQNEAQ (reference sequence). Here the CDR3 DNA reads TGTGCCAGCGCCCTGACAGGGGGCGATTCTGAAGCTTTCTTT. Residues: CASALTGGDSEAFF.

There are many counts of this clonotype. The V gene is TRBV20-1, the J gene TRBJ2-7; D may be TRBD1 (6 bases). The V gene's germline CDR1 is DFQATT and CDR2 SNEGSKA (reference sequence). The CDR3 is made up of 14 amino acids. The V and J ends lost 6 bases and 4 bases respectively, with 19 bases between them. The CDR3 DNA follows: TGCAGTGCCAAGGGGGTATGGGCGGATTACGAGCAGTACTTC. This sequence encodes CSAKGVWADYEQYF.

A few counts support this clonotype. The chain uses TRBV4-1 and TRBJ2-7; TRBD1 is a possible D gene (5 bases). This CDR3 is 14 amino acids long. Trimming removed 4 bases from V and 4 bases from J, with 14 bases in between. The germline V gene has CDR1 MGHRA and CDR2 YSYEKL. The CDR3 nucleotides are TGCGCCAGCAGCCTTGAGCAGGGCAATTACGAGCAGTACTTC. Its translation: CASSLEQGNYEQYF.

This clonotype was counted ten times or more. The chain links TRBV6-2 or TRBV6-3 to TRBJ2-1; D ambiguous. The CDR3 length is 11 residues. Germline V gene sequence: CDR1 MNHEY, CDR2 SVGEGT. Trimming took off 6 bases at V and 7 bases at J, with 7 bases between the two ends. The CDR3 DNA is TGTGCCAGCAGCCCGAGGAATGAGCAGTTCTTC. It encodes CASSPRNEQFF.